The TCR beta chain under discussion was sequenced for a study of T cells in narcolepsy. For the study at large: Enrolled donors included narcolepsy type 1 or type 2 patients and healthy controls.

The data were produced by immunoSEQ multiplex PCR, yet TCRdb's version contains in-frame clones alone and is incomplete. The sample yields some 17,000 clones, roughly two thirds seen once. Findings and limits, study-wide: HCRT-specific and TRIB2-specific autoreactive clonotypes appeared among same-patient CSF and blood CD4+ clonotypes.

Germline assignment: CDR1 SGDLS and CDR2 YYNGEE. The J segment lost 3 bases and the V segment lost 4 bases, leaving 9 bases of the junction unmatched. The CDR3 spans 16 residues. As regards this clone: Its antigen is as yet unknown. At the DNA level, this CDR3 is encoded by other sequences in the same sample as well.

The chain couples TRBV9 to TRBJ2-3; TRBD2 aligns across 9 bases. The sequencing input was CD45RA- memory CD8+ T cells from PBMCs. This TCR was recovered from a human donor with narcolepsy. For the CDR3, the DNA is TGTGCCAGCAGCCCCCGAGCGGGAGGAGAGACAGATACGCAGTATTTT. Translated, it gives CASSPRAGGETDTQYF.